This T cell receptor (beta chain) derives from a study of cytomegalovirus exposure and HLA in healthy donors. Study-wide points: Most of the TCR beta V segments (in an earlier analysis) were productive either about 87% or about 30% of the time.

With 4 bases removed from V and 1 base from J, the gap between germline ends came to 10 bases. In germline, CDR1 is LNHDA, CDR2 SQIVND (reference sequence). The CDR3 covers 14 residues. Both 60 Vbeta primers and 13 Jbeta primers went into the PCR. The assay was immunoSEQ multiplex PCR, and TCRdb's table has in-frame clones only and misses some. The sample records 170,000 or so clones, 75% to 85% being singletons. Worth noting for this clone: Its specificity is unknown.

The sequenced sample consisted of PBMCs. This receptor was taken from a woman in her twenties or thirties in good health and CMV-seropositive. The chain joins TRBV19 to TRBJ1-1; tentatively, D is TRBD1 (6 bases). This chain's CDR3 is CASSTVQGNTEAFF. The CDR3 nucleotides are TGTGCCAGTAGTACGGTACAGGGGAACACTGAAGCTTTCTTT.